This section outlines one T cell receptor (beta chain) sequence together with its context. Its recognized antigen is unknown. A much more abundant neighbour one base away suggests this may be a read error. There are 15 amino acids in the CDR3, from cysteine to phenylalanine inclusive. CDR3 DNA is the only sequence kept; it has 45 bases, read in frame from the first base. CDR1 and CDR2, per the germline V gene, are SGHTA and FQGNSA. The receptor library was made with 5' RACE. Sequencing relied on an Illumina HiSeq 2500. A second PCR of 7 to 11 cycles was performed with a sample-barcoded 5' primer and a J-beta primer mix. A unique molecular identifier was introduced onto each TCR beta cDNA molecule by a template-switch 5' adaptor carrying 12 random nucleotides. Each sample yielded at least 2.5 million CDR3-containing paired-end reads. The Mint cDNA synthesis kit, primed by a TRBC-specific oligonucleotide, was used to synthesize first-strand cDNA from all RNA. After uracil-DNA glycosylase treatment, a first 18-cycle PCR used universal primers M1SS and BC2_uni_R on all cDNA. Turning to the authors' computational methods: For normalization, 1 million high-quality reads, each with a distinct molecular identifier, were randomly selected from each sample. Instead of being binned into consensus sequences, reads that shared molecular identifiers were thrown out. MiTCR, run with a Q25 quality threshold and the strictest error-elimination algorithm, handled CDR3 identification, clonotype clustering and error correction. A nonparametric unseen species model with Euler transformation was used to estimate lower-bound total TCR beta diversity. The public reads were reanalyzed by TCRdb: fastp trimming at Q25, MiXCR alignment, in-frame beta chains only. Every CDR3 protein is listed once, alongside the most common genes and DNA of its rows. What appears here as the V and J calls and clone size reflects TCRdb's work, not the paper's. The sample table lists 1.6 million or so distinct CDR3 sequences, roughly a third of them with a count of one. The top ten constitute around 10% of the sample.

The data derive from a study of blood T cells in healthy people across ages (dated by TCRdb to the mid-2010s). At the level of the whole study: In model experiments, roughly one uniquely barcoded TCR beta cDNA molecule per two T cells was captured by template switching. Using deep sequencing normalized with unique cDNA molecular identifiers, the study measured how TCR beta repertoire diversity changes with age. Four age groups were formed from the donors: young (average approximately 15 years), middle-aged (approximately 40), aged (more than 55) and long-lived (82). To avoid experimental bias, donors of different ages were spread randomly across the sequencing lanes. Using the same blood draw, the study looked at two additional independent replicas of 1 million unique cDNA reads for two donors, one aged 18 to 30 and the other aged 80 or older.

Broader findings and caveats from the paper: Estimates of total diversity based on one million sequenced T cells were considered lower bounds and underestimates. Since profiling was done on bulk unsorted PBMCs, naive and antigen-experienced compartments could not be conclusively compared. Observed TCR beta diversity per million T cells fell roughly linearly with age, and a significant reduction was already apparent by age about 36. The CMV infection status of donors was not known, potentially confounding age-related changes in expanded clonotypes. The long-lived group showed more naive CD4+ T cells, fewer expanded clones and increased TCR diversity than the aged group, suggesting age selection. Observed TCR beta diversity correlated strongly with the percentage of naive T cells measured by flow cytometry.

Donors were about 36 systemically healthy Caucasian individuals from Russia aged roughly 6 to 90 years. Roughly 11 milliliters of peripheral blood were drawn from each donor into EDTA-treated Vacutainer tubes. Ficoll-Paque density-gradient centrifugation was used to isolate PBMCs, with at least 7 million per sample. Total RNA, at least 6 micrograms per sample, was extracted from PBMCs with Trizol reagent. For every donor, flow cytometry on a PBMC aliquot measured the percentage of naive CD45RAhigh/CD27high T cells. This TCR came from a woman aged 25 to 39 in good health. The rearranged chain carries TRBV7-2 and TRBJ2-1; a weak D assignment points to TRBD2 (5 bases agree). The J call may not be correct, given that the DNA end is closer to TRBJ2-7. Sequencing was performed on blood. This receptor has the CDR3 CASSPYGSSYNEQYF. The DNA sequence is given as TGTGCCAGCAGCCCTTATGGGAGCTCCTACAATGAGCAGTACTTC.